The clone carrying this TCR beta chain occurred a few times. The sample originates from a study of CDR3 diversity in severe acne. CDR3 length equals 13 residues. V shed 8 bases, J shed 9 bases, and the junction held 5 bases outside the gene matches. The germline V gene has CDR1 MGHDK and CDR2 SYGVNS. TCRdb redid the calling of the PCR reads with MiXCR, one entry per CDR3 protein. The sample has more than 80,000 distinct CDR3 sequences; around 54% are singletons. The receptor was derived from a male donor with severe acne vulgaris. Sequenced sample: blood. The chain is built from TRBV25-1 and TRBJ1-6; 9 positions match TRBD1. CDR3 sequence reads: CASGQGMASPLHF. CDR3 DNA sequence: TGTGCCAGCGGACAGGGGATGGCTTCACCCCTCCACTTT.